This T cell receptor (beta chain) emerged from a study of blood T cell repertoires in COVID-19. About the study: COVID-19 samples from acute and convalescent phases originated in the United States, Italy and Spain. From T cells, B-cell-depleted T cells, or PBMCs came the material, which was cDNA or gDNA.

Method: immunoSEQ multiplex PCR; TCRdb's copy keeps in-frame clones and lacks some. There are roughly 250,000 clones in the sample; around 86% occur only once, and approximately 3.5% lies in the top ten. The CDR3 sequence is 18 residues long. Trimming removed 5 bases from V and 2 bases from J, with 25 bases in between. Germline V CDR1 and CDR2: SGHTA, FQGTGA. The V and J genes are TRBV7-3 and TRBJ2-7; weak D call: TRBD2 (5 bases). The sequence was obtained from a middle-aged woman with acute COVID-19. The sample consisted of PBMCs or T cells enriched from blood (not recorded which). In nucleotides, the CDR3 is TGTGCCAGCAGCCTTACCTTAGCGTCCCCATTGAGCCCCTACGAGCAGTACTTC. It codes for CASSLTLASPLSPYEQYF. Based on the CDR3 plus reference TRBV7-3 and TRBJ2-7, the full variable domain is GAGVSQTPSNKVTEKGKYVELRCDPISGHTALYWYRQSLGQGPEFLIYFQGTGAADDSGLPNDRFFAVRPEGSVSTLKIQRTERGDSAVYLCASSLTLASPLSPYEQYFGPGTRLTVT.